The rows below give T cell receptor beta chains drawn from one sample of a study of blood T cell repertoires in COVID-19. The table came from immunoSEQ multiplex PCR; TCRdb's copy has only in-frame clones and leaves some out. The sample carries around 100,000 clones, approximately 85% recorded once. The specimen sequenced was peripheral blood. These receptors were collected from a man between 65 and 85 years old with acute or convalescent COVID-19. Each CDR3 is given with its conserved first and last residue.

v_gene: TRBV5-1; CDR3aa: CASSLPPTANTEAFF
v_gene: TRBV27; CDR3aa: CASSLSLEAKNTGELFF
v_gene: TRBV27; CDR3aa: CASSLSGTGAYEQYF
v_gene: TRBV6-5; CDR3aa: CASSTDRGSNQPQHF
v_gene: TRBV2; CDR3aa: CASSRPGDSYNEQFF
v_gene: TRBV6-6; CDR3aa: CASSYEGGGSPYEQYF
v_gene: TRBV6-5; CDR3aa: CASSPRGTRGYTF
v_gene: TRBV5-1; CDR3aa: CASSLGGFQMNTEAFF
v_gene: TRBV30; CDR3aa: CAWSVAGPQPQHF
v_gene: TRBV10-3; CDR3aa: CAISDATQGAGTGELFF
v_gene: TRBV28; CDR3aa: CASSPPGLDAVGGNTIYF
v_gene: TRBV5-1; CDR3aa: CASSLVGGPGANVLTF
v_gene: TRBV7-2; CDR3aa: CASSSTSGSYNEQFF
v_gene: TRBV19; CDR3aa: CASSILGAPREKLFF
v_gene: TRBV5-1; CDR3aa: CASSLADRLTDTQYF
v_gene: TRBV19; CDR3aa: CASSMSGGNTGELFF
v_gene: TRBV9; CDR3aa: CASTRGLTSTDTQYF
v_gene: TRBV9; CDR3aa: CASRGAGLYNSPLHF
v_gene: TRBV9; CDR3aa: CASSVGGQGANEQFF
v_gene: TRBV28; CDR3aa: CASTLGGTVISNEQFF
v_gene: TRBV11-1; CDR3aa: CASSFGTSGGGEQYF
v_gene: TRBV29-1; CDR3aa: CSGRTGGGEKLFF
v_gene: TRBV9; CDR3aa: CASSVEGTPNTEAFF
v_gene: TRBV28; CDR3aa: CASSSQGYGYTF
v_gene: TRBV29-1; CDR3aa: CSVGAGAEKSGYTF
v_gene: TRBV12-5; CDR3aa: CASGAPHSRDEQFF
v_gene: TRBV10-3; CDR3aa: CAISPLRDRVYEQYF
v_gene: TRBV20-1; CDR3aa: CSAPSNEQFF
v_gene: TRBV7-8; CDR3aa: CASSPEGARTEAFF
v_gene: TRBV5-8; CDR3aa: CASSSVETGGNEQYF
v_gene: TRBV5-1; CDR3aa: CASSPRGGDYGYTF
v_gene: TRBV18; CDR3aa: CASSPGTGGYYGYTF
v_gene: TRBV5-1; CDR3aa: CASSLRAGSNTEAFF
v_gene: TRBV6-5; CDR3aa: CASRKTGGSYEQYF
v_gene: TRBV3-1/TRBV3-2; CDR3aa: CASSHPRVGDEQYF
v_gene: TRBV28; CDR3aa: CASSPGLGGTGELFF
v_gene: TRBV10-3; CDR3aa: CAIRQVTGLAYGYTF
v_gene: TRBV10-3; CDR3aa: CAIGRGDEYEQYF
v_gene: TRBV7-9; CDR3aa: CASSFRQSSGYNSPLHF
v_gene: TRBV2; CDR3aa: CASSLRTGSRGTEAFF
v_gene: TRBV6-5; CDR3aa: CASRRGLAGTDTQYF
v_gene: TRBV5-6; CDR3aa: CASSLFRQGSSYNSPLHF
v_gene: TRBV24-1; CDR3aa: CATSGKGPRTGELFF
v_gene: TRBV10-3; CDR3aa: CATKLLAGGDLGEQYF
v_gene: TRBV11-2; CDR3aa: CASTLVGAAHAGELFF
v_gene: TRBV2; CDR3aa: CASSGRQGSNQPQHF
v_gene: TRBV27; CDR3aa: CASSRATGSSYNSPLHF